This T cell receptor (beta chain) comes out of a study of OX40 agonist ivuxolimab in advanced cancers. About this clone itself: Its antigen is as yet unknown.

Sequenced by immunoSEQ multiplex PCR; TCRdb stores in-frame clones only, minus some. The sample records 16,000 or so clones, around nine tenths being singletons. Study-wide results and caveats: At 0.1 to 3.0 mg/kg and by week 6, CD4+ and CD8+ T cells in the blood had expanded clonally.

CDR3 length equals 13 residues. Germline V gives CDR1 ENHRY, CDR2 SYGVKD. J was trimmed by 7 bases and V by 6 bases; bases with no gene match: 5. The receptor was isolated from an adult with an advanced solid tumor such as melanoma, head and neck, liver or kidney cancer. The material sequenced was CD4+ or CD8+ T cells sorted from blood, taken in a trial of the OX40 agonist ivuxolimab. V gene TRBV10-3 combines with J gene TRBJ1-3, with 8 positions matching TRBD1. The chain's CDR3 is CAIRDRAGNTIYF. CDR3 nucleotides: TGTGCCATCAGGGACAGGGCGGGGAACACCATATATTTT.